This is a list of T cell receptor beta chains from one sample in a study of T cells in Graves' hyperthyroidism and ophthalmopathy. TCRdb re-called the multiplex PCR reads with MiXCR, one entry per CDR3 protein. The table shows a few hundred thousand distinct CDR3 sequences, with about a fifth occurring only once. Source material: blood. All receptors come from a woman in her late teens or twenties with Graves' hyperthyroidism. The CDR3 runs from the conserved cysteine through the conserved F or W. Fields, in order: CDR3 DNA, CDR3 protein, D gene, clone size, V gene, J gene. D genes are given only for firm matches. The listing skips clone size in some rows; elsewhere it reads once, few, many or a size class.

DNA: TGTGCCACCAGCAGAGATATGGGGATAAATCAGCCCCAGCATTTT
CDR3: CATSRDMGINQPQHF
D: -
size: many
V: TRBV15
J: TRBJ1-5

DNA: TGTGCCCGCAGCTCACTAGCGGGGGGGGACGAGCAGTACTTC
CDR3: CARSSLAGGDEQYF
D: TRBD2
size: -
V: TRBV13
J: TRBJ2-7

DNA: TGTGCCAGCAGCCCAACAGGGGCCGCTGGCTACACCTTC
CDR3: CASSPTGAAGYTF
D: TRBD1
size: many
V: TRBV11-2
J: TRBJ1-2

DNA: TGCGCCAGCAGCCAAGGGAGGGACATTCAGTACTTC
CDR3: CASSQGRDIQYF
D: TRBD2
size: many
V: TRBV5-1
J: TRBJ2-4

DNA: TGCAGTGCACATTCGGACAGGGACGGGGGCTACACCTTC
CDR3: CSAHSDRDGGYTF
D: TRBD1
size: many
V: TRBV20-1
J: TRBJ1-2

DNA: TGTGCCAGCAGTGCCGGGTCCTCTTCTTCCTACGAGCAGTACTTC
CDR3: CASSAGSSSSYEQYF
D: -
size: many
V: TRBV28
J: TRBJ2-7

DNA: TGTGCCAGCACCCCAGGGTCCCCCAATTACTATAATTCACCCCTCCACTTT
CDR3: CASTPGSPNYYNSPLHF
D: -
size: many
V: TRBV6-5
J: TRBJ1-6

DNA: TGTGCCTGGAGTCCACAGGGAGAGGGAGGCACTGAAGCTTTCTTT
CDR3: CAWSPQGEGGTEAFF
D: -
size: many
V: TRBV30
J: TRBJ1-1

DNA: TGTGCCAGCAGTTGGGGGGGGACTAGCGGGGTAGATGAGCAGTTCTTC
CDR3: CASSWGGTSGVDEQFF
D: TRBD2
size: few
V: TRBV12-3/TRBV12-4
J: TRBJ2-1

DNA: TGTGCCAGCAGCTGGACGTACGGGGGGGAGCTGTTTTTT
CDR3: CASSWTYGGELFF
D: -
size: -
V: TRBV7-2
J: TRBJ2-2

DNA: TGTGCCAGCAGTTTCCGGCCAGGGTCTTCGGGCTACGAGCAGTACTTC
CDR3: CASSFRPGSSGYEQYF
D: -
size: many
V: TRBV28
J: TRBJ2-7

DNA: TGCAGCGCCGAGGGGGACAGGGGCGCCTCCGAGCAGTACTTC
CDR3: CSAEGDRGASEQYF
D: TRBD1
size: -
V: TRBV29-1
J: TRBJ2-7

DNA: TGTGCCAGCAGCTATGGGCAGGCGAGTGGCTACACCTTC
CDR3: CASSYGQASGYTF
D: -
size: many
V: TRBV5-8
J: TRBJ1-2

DNA: TGTGCCAGTAGTATGGGATACCAAGAGACCCAGTACTTC
CDR3: CASSMGYQETQYF
D: -
size: -
V: TRBV19
J: TRBJ2-5